These 9 T cell receptor beta chains originate from one sample sequenced in a study of CXCR3-negative and CXCR3-positive naive CD8 T cells. Regarding the study as a whole: Greater hydrophobicity was found in TRB CDR3s of CXCR3-positive naive cells than of CXCR3-negative naive cells.

For these TCRs, the target antigens are not known. UMI-tagged TRB cDNA libraries were built via 5' RACE. TCRdb reprocessed the 5' RACE reads, keeping one entry per CDR3 protein, no DNA. The sample's table shows some 47,000 distinct CDR3 sequences. Material for sequencing was naive CXCR3+ CD8+ T cells from blood. Subset noted: CD45RO-CCR7+CD27+CD95- naive CD8+ T cells expressing CXCR3 (TNR3+). These receptors originate from a human donor in good health. Some clones in this sample may be carry-over from other donors' samples.

This sequence joins TRBV6-6 and TRBJ2-2; TCRdb names TRBD1, which stays unverified in the absence of DNA. Germline CDR1 is MNHNY and CDR2 is SVGAGI (reference sequence). This CDR3 has 15 residues. This chain's CDR3 is CASSMGTENTGELFF.

The rearrangement uses TRBV12-3 or TRBV12-4 and TRBJ2-7. The CDR3 sequence is 12 residues long. The CDR3 reads CASSLLGYGQYF.

V is TRBV28 and J is TRBJ2-7; TCRdb returns TRBD2, unconfirmable since there is no DNA. Germline V CDR1 and CDR2: MDHEN, SYDVKM. The CDR3 consists of 12 residues. The CDR3 sequence is CASSSGGSEQYF.

V usage is TRBV29-1 and J usage is TRBJ1-3. The CDR3 spans 11 residues. The germline V gene encodes CDR1 SQVTM and CDR2 ANQGSEA. This CDR3 reads CSGRDGNTIYF.

The chain joins TRBV4-3 to TRBJ2-3; TCRdb gives TRBD1 as the D gene, but with no DNA this cannot be confirmed. This CDR3 is built from 16 residues. Germline assignment: CDR1 LGHNA and CDR2 YSLEER. The CDR3 sequence: CASSQTTVSSTDTQYF.

V usage is TRBV29-1 and J usage is TRBJ2-1; TCRdb's D call of TRBD2 is untestable without DNA. There are 11 residues in the CDR3. Looked up from germline, CDR1 is SQVTM and CDR2 is ANQGSEA. CDR3 sequence reads: CSVSLAGEQFF.

The chain joins TRBV7-9 to TRBJ1-2. Germline assignment: CDR1 SEHNR and CDR2 FQNEAQ (reference sequence). This CDR3 is built from 16 residues. The CDR3 reads CASSLGNLRANYGYTF.

This chain links TRBV3-1 with TRBJ2-5; TCRdb gives TRBD1 as the D gene, but with no DNA this cannot be confirmed. Germline V lookup: CDR1 LGHDT, CDR2 YNNKEL (reference sequence). The CDR3 has 14 residues. The CDR3 sequence is CASSPPGPQETQYF.

This chain connects TRBV2 to TRBJ2-2; TCRdb designates TRBD2, a call that cannot be tested without DNA. The CDR3 runs 15 residues. CDR1 is SNHLY, CDR2 FYNNEI, per germline. The CDR3: CASVTSGGGTGELFF.